This T cell receptor (beta chain) was recovered during a study of blood T cell repertoires in COVID-19. Generated by immunoSEQ multiplex PCR, the TCRdb table keeps only in-frame clones and is missing some. The table has 200,000 to 250,000 clones, about 81% seen once; the top ten hold 5.2%. Germline V CDR1 and CDR2: LNHDA, SQIVND (reference sequence). The CDR3 length is 20 residues. V was clipped by 3 bases and J by 3 bases; unmatched bases: 16. The sample consisted of peripheral blood. The receptor comes from a woman in her 70s with COVID-19, enrolled during active disease. This chain connects TRBV19 to TRBJ2-1, with 11 bases identical to TRBD2. The CDR3 loop reads CASSMGTSGAGRASYNEQFF. In nucleotides, the CDR3 is TGTGCCAGTAGTATGGGGACTAGCGGAGCGGGGAGAGCGAGCTACAATGAGCAGTTCTTC.